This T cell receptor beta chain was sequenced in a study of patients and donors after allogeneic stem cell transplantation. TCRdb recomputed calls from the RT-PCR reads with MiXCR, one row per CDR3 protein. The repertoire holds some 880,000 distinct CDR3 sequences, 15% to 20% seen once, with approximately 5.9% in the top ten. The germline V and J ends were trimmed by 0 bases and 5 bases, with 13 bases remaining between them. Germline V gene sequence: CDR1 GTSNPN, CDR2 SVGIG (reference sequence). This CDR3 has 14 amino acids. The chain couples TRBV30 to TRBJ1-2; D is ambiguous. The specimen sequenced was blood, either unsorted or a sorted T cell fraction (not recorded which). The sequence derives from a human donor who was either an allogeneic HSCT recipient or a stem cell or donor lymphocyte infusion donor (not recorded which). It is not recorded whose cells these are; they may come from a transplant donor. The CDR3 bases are TGTGCCTGGAGTGTACCTGGCAGTGGGTATGGCTACACCTTC. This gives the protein CAWSVPGSGYGYTF.